Listed below are T cell receptor beta chains from one sample, sequenced in a study of blood T cell repertoires in COVID-19. Repertoires were generated with immunoSEQ multiplex PCR, while TCRdb's copy carries only in-frame clones and drops some. The sample lists approximately 120,000 clones, approximately 81% occurring once. The material sequenced was peripheral blood. Every receptor here comes from a man at least 80 years old with COVID-19, enrolled during active disease. CDR3s include the opening cysteine and the closing phenylalanine or tryptophan. The order of the fields is CDR3 protein, CDR3 DNA, D gene, V gene, J gene, clone size. D genes are given only for firm matches. Some rows mark clone size as missing; the rest say once, few, many or name a class of expanded clone.

CSVEGQRGDNEQFF,TGCAGCGTTGAAGGTCAGCGGGGGGACAATGAGCAGTTCTTC,TRBD2,TRBV29-1,TRBJ2-1,once
CASSSPKGASTEAFF,TGTGCCAGCAGTTCTCCTAAGGGGGCGAGCACTGAAGCTTTCTTT,TRBD1,TRBV6-6,TRBJ1-1,.
CASSLGTGSEQYF,TGTGCCAGCAGCTTAGGGACAGGGTCCGAGCAGTACTTC,TRBD1,TRBV7-3,TRBJ2-7,.
CASSPEFGGNAFF,TGTGCCAGCAGCCCCGAGTTCGGGGGAAATGCTTTCTTT,.,TRBV14,TRBJ1-1,.
CASSPSQGDTGELFF,TGTGCCAGCTCACCATCCCAGGGGGACACCGGGGAGCTGTTTTTT,TRBD1,TRBV18,TRBJ2-2,.
CASEPTGVTDTQYF,TGTGCCAGCGAACCTACAGGGGTCACAGATACGCAGTATTTT,TRBD1,TRBV28,TRBJ2-3,.
CASSIRSSRGNEQFF,TGTGCCAGTAGTATCCGCTCCTCACGAGGCAATGAGCAGTTCTTC,.,TRBV19,TRBJ2-1,few
CASSFPSGGTPYPYF,TGTGCCAGCAGCTTCCCTAGCGGGGGAACCCCTTACCCGTACTTC,TRBD2,TRBV7-9,TRBJ2-5,.
CASSPGTGSGNTIYF,TGTGCCAGCAGTCCCGGGACAGGATCTGGAAACACCATATATTTT,TRBD1,TRBV28,TRBJ1-3,.
CASSISALVGGTGDRSGANVLTF,TGTGCCAGTAGTATCTCCGCTTTGGTCGGCGGGACAGGGGACCGCTCTGGGGCCAACGTCCTGACTTTC,TRBD1,TRBV19,TRBJ2-6,few
CASSRPRADTQYF,TGTGCCAGCTCCCGTCCCAGGGCAGATACGCAGTATTTT,.,TRBV9,TRBJ2-3,.
CASSWGQGEVEQFF,TGTGCCAGCAGCTGGGGACAGGGTGAGGTTGAGCAGTTCTTC,TRBD1,TRBV5-6,TRBJ2-1,.
CASSFEEGLSEQYF,TGTGCCAGCAGCTTTGAGGAGGGACTCTCCGAGCAGTACTTC,.,TRBV11-2,TRBJ2-7,.
CASSLARVRSGYTF,TGCGCCAGCAGCTTGGCCAGGGTTCGTTCTGGCTACACCTTC,.,TRBV5-1,TRBJ1-2,.
CASGRGRGYEQYF,TGTGCCAGCGGGCGGGGGCGAGGGTACGAGCAGTACTTC,.,TRBV6-5,TRBJ2-7,.
CASRSLDGHNQPQHF,TGTGCCAGCAGATCCCTCGACGGACACAATCAGCCCCAGCATTTT,.,TRBV28,TRBJ1-5,.
CASSQGREGYGYTF,TGCGCCAGCAGCCAAGGACGGGAGGGGTATGGCTACACCTTC,.,TRBV4-3,TRBJ1-2,.
CASRSSTDYGYTF,TGTGCCAGCAGGAGTAGTACCGACTATGGCTACACCTTC,.,TRBV27,TRBJ1-2,few
CASSQQGGYTF,TGTGCCAGCAGCCAACAGGGGGGCTACACCTTC,.,TRBV3-1/TRBV3-2,TRBJ1-2,few
CASSPLGGSGGDTQYF,TGCGCCAGCAGCCCATTGGGCGGGTCGGGGGGAGATACGCAGTATTTT,TRBD2,TRBV5-1,TRBJ2-3,.
CASSYLAGEPTGELFF,TGTGCCAGCAGTTACCTAGCGGGAGAGCCCACCGGGGAGCTGTTTTTT,TRBD2,TRBV28,TRBJ2-2,.
CASSYISGSNEQYF,TGTGCCAGCAGTTATATTAGCGGGAGTAACGAGCAGTACTTC,TRBD2,TRBV6-2/TRBV6-3,TRBJ2-7,.
CASSPRTENTEAFF,TGCGCCAGCAGCCCTAGGACAGAGAACACTGAAGCTTTCTTT,.,TRBV5-1,TRBJ1-1,.
CASSAARSGGSFYNEQFF,TGTGCCAGCAGTGCCGCGAGGTCTGGCGGGAGTTTCTACAATGAGCAGTTCTTC,TRBD2,TRBV2,TRBJ2-1,.
CASSGLVPTGELFF,TGCGCCAGCAGCGGACTAGTCCCCACCGGGGAGCTGTTTTTT,TRBD2,TRBV5-1,TRBJ2-2,.
CASSISELYGYTF,TGTGCCAGTAGTATCTCGGAGCTCTATGGCTACACCTTC,.,TRBV19,TRBJ1-2,few
CASSLNPGGQHEQYF,TGTGCCAGCAGCTTAAATCCAGGGGGACAACACGAGCAGTACTTC,TRBD1,TRBV7-3,TRBJ2-7,.
CASSYEAGMYSNQPQHF,TGTGCCAGCAGTTACGAGGCAGGGATGTATAGCAATCAGCCCCAGCATTTT,.,TRBV6-2/TRBV6-3,TRBJ1-5,few
CASSFRTSGIYEQYF,TGTGCCAGCAGCTTTAGGACTAGCGGGATCTACGAGCAGTACTTC,TRBD2,TRBV7-9,TRBJ2-7,once
CASSQLVREGGNEQFF,TGCGCCAGCAGCCAACTAGTGCGGGAGGGCGGCAATGAGCAGTTCTTC,TRBD2,TRBV4-1,TRBJ2-1,few
CASSLVQGADTQYF,TGTGCCAGCAGCTTAGTACAGGGAGCGGATACGCAGTATTTT,.,TRBV7-2,TRBJ2-3,.
CASSDYYEQYF,TGTGCCAGCAGTGACTACTACGAGCAGTACTTC,.,TRBV25-1,TRBJ2-7,few
CASSPDRQQPQHF,TGTGCCAGCAGCCCCGACAGGCAGCAGCCCCAGCATTTT,.,TRBV11-2,TRBJ1-5,few
CASSLAGTSGRDEQFF,TGTGCCAGCAGCTTAGCGGGGACTAGCGGGAGGGATGAGCAGTTCTTC,TRBD2,TRBV7-8,TRBJ2-1,once
CAISELAAGGPNTGELFF,TGTGCCATCAGTGAGTTGGCGGCGGGAGGACCGAACACCGGGGAGCTGTTTTTT,TRBD2,TRBV10-3,TRBJ2-2,.
CSVATSGRVSEQFF,TGCAGCGTTGCTACTAGCGGGAGGGTTAGTGAGCAGTTCTTC,TRBD2,TRBV29-1,TRBJ2-1,.
CASSQEGGVTEAFF,TGTGCCAGCAGCCAAGAAGGCGGGGTCACTGAAGCTTTCTTT,.,TRBV3-1/TRBV3-2,TRBJ1-1,.
CASSLATGQPQHF,TGTGCCAGCAGCTTAGCGACAGGACAGCCCCAGCATTTT,.,TRBV7-6,TRBJ1-5,.
CASSFSAGVVIYEQYF,TGTGCCAGCAGTTTCTCGGCAGGGGTGGTTATCTACGAGCAGTACTTC,.,TRBV27,TRBJ2-7,once
CASSPAGNYNEQFF,TGTGCCAGCAGCCCAGCGGGAAACTACAATGAGCAGTTCTTC,TRBD2,TRBV6-5,TRBJ2-1,.
CASSQTGTLNYGYTF,TGCGCCAGCAGCCAGACCGGGACACTGAACTATGGCTACACCTTC,.,TRBV4-1,TRBJ1-2,.
CASSTRQGLGSPLHF,TGTGCCAGCAGTACCCGACAGGGCCTGGGTTCACCCCTCCACTTT,TRBD1,TRBV6-5,TRBJ1-6,.
CASSPDNYEQYF,TGTGCCAGCAGTCCTGACAACTACGAGCAGTACTTC,.,TRBV12-3/TRBV12-4,TRBJ2-7,.
CASSSQREEKQYF,TGTGCCAGCAGTTCTCAGCGGGAGGAAAAGCAGTACTTC,TRBD2,TRBV28,TRBJ2-7,.
CASSSGTGPYEQYF,TGTGCCAGCAGTTCAGGAACAGGCCCCTACGAGCAGTACTTC,.,TRBV27,TRBJ2-7,.
CASSFSSGRAMDTQYF,TGTGCCAGCAGTTTTTCTAGCGGGAGGGCCATGGATACGCAGTATTTT,TRBD2,TRBV27,TRBJ2-3,.
CASSYAGVTEAFF,TGTGCCAGCAGCTACGCAGGGGTTACTGAAGCTTTCTTT,.,TRBV7-6,TRBJ1-1,.